These 20 T cell receptor beta chains came from one sample sequenced in a study of OX40 agonist ivuxolimab in advanced cancers. Some clones are missing from TCRdb's copy, which holds only in-frame ones; the method was immunoSEQ multiplex PCR. The sample records around 62,000 clones, about 79% being singletons. This sample comprised CD4+ or CD8+ T cells sorted from blood, obtained in a trial of the OX40 agonist ivuxolimab. The receptors derive from an adult with an advanced solid tumor such as melanoma, head and neck, liver or kidney cancer.

The chain has TRBV18 and TRBJ1-4; the D is unclear. The V end lost 6 bases, the J end lost 2 bases, and 7 bases lay between the germline ends. The CDR3 loop spans 13 amino acids. Looked up from germline, CDR1 is KGHSH and CDR2 is LQKENI. The CDR3 protein is CASSLGTNEKLFF. CDR3 in DNA: TGTGCCAGCTCTTTGGGGACTAATGAAAAACTGTTTTTT.

CDR3 amino acids: CASSLVSGNGGANVLTF. Written as DNA, the CDR3 is TGTGCCAGCAGCTTAGTTTCCGGGAATGGTGGGGCCAACGTCCTGACTTTC. The rearrangement links TRBV7-2 to TRBJ2-6, with D perhaps matching TRBD2 (5 bases). V lost 1 base to trimming and J lost 3 bases, with 13 bases between them. CDR1 SGHTA and CDR2 FQGNSA come from the germline V gene. The CDR3 extends over 17 amino acids.

The genes are TRBV7-9 and TRBJ2-1; D possibly corresponds to TRBD1 (5 bases). This CDR3 spans 17 amino acids. Trimming cost V 2 bases and J 2 bases, with 16 bases left between them. The germline V gene has CDR1 SEHNR and CDR2 FQNEAQ (reference sequence). The CDR3 reads CASSLHLGADTYNEQFF. The DNA of the CDR3 is TGTGCCAGCAGCTTACATCTAGGGGCAGATACCTACAATGAGCAGTTCTTC.

The V gene is TRBV5-4, the J gene TRBJ2-7; D call uncertain. There are 12 residues in the CDR3. In germline, CDR1 is SGHNT, CDR2 YYREEE (reference sequence). Trimming took off 0 bases at V and 9 bases at J, with 10 bases between the two ends. Here the CDR3 reads CASSLDQSRQYF. CDR3 sequence (DNA): TGTGCCAGCAGCTTGGACCAATCTAGGCAGTACTTC. Complete variable domain (other parts from reference TRBV5-4 and TRBJ2-7): ETGVTQSPTHLIKTRGQQVTLRCSSQSGHNTVSWYQQALGQGPQFIFQYYREEENGRGNFPPRFSGLQFPNYSSELNVNALELDDSALYLCASSLDQSRQYFGPGTRLTVT.

The CDR3 here is CASRQDSAYHGYTF. The CDR3 coding sequence is TGTGCCAGTAGGCAGGACAGCGCATATCATGGCTACACCTTC. The chain links TRBV19 to TRBJ1-2; D is perhaps TRBD1 (6 bases). The CDR3 covers 14 residues. Germline V lookup: CDR1 LNHDA, CDR2 SQIVND (reference sequence). Trimming pared 6 bases from V and 6 bases from J, leaving 17 bases between.

This clone was counted once. The genes are TRBV11-1 and TRBJ1-4; unclear D gene. V lost 1 base to trimming and J lost 7 bases, with 13 bases between them. Germline CDR1 is SGHAT and CDR2 is FQDESV (reference sequence). The CDR3 extends over 15 amino acids. The CDR3 here is CASSLVADPFEKLFF. CDR3 coding DNA: TGTGCCAGCAGCTTAGTAGCGGACCCCTTTGAAAAACTGTTTTTT.

This clone was counted once. The chain links TRBV7-2 to TRBJ1-6, with 7 nucleotides matching TRBD1. The CDR3 runs 15 residues. Germline V gives CDR1 SGHTA, CDR2 FQGNSA. Losses at the gene ends were 1 base for V and 8 bases for J; bases not matched to a gene: 5. The CDR3 nucleotides are TGTGCCAGCAGCTTAGATAACAGGGGCTATTCACCCCTCCACTTT. Its protein is CASSLDNRGYSPLHF.

This clone was picked up one time. This sequence joins TRBV6-5 and TRBJ1-5; D ambiguous. V lost 6 bases to trimming and J lost 4 bases, with 13 bases between them. Germline V gene data show CDR1 as MNHEY and CDR2 as SVGAGI. The CDR3 covers 14 residues. CDR3 coding DNA: TGTGCCAGCAGCCCCCTGGCGGTTAATCAGCCCCAGCATTTT. It codes for CASSPLAVNQPQHF.

This clone turned up a few times. This chain joins TRBV28 and TRBJ1-1; TRBD1 matches at 7 bases. In germline, CDR1 is MDHEN, CDR2 SYDVKM. Trimming removed 6 bases from V and 4 bases from J; junction bases left unmatched: 8. The CDR3 runs to 14 residues. The CDR3 nucleotides read TGTGCCAGCAGACCTCAGGGGGAAGTCACTGAAGCTTTCTTT. It specifies CASRPQGEVTEAFF.

V is TRBV6-6 and J is TRBJ1-5, with 9 bases lining up with TRBD1. The CDR3 has 16 amino acids. With 10 bases clipped from V and 4 bases from J, the junction kept 14 bases outside the gene matches. Germline V gene sequence: CDR1 MNHNY, CDR2 SVGAGI (reference sequence). CDR3 loop: CATDPGTGRRNQPQHF. The CDR3 nucleotides are TGTGCCACGGATCCCGGGACAGGGCGTCGGAATCAGCCCCAGCATTTT.

The chain carries TRBV11-2 and TRBJ2-5; 7 bases match TRBD2. V dropped 2 bases and J dropped 5; count of bases not matched to a gene: 8. The CDR3 is 15 residues long. Germline assignment: CDR1 SGHAT and CDR2 FQNNGV. The CDR3 sequence: CASSLSGVGRETQYF. Here the CDR3 DNA reads TGTGCCAGCAGCTTAAGCGGGGTCGGACGGGAGACCCAGTACTTC.

The rearrangement uses TRBV19 and TRBJ1-2; 7 positions agree with TRBD1. This CDR3 is 13 amino acids long. The germline V gene has CDR1 LNHDA and CDR2 SQIVND (reference sequence). V lost 5 bases and J lost 7; bases outside the gene matches: 7. The chain's CDR3 is CASSDREEVGYTF. As DNA, the CDR3 is TGTGCCAGTAGTGACAGGGAGGAAGTTGGCTACACCTTC.

In its sample, this clone was seen a few times. The rearrangement joins TRBV18 to TRBJ2-2; 8 bases line up with TRBD1. The ends lost 3 bases at V and 3 bases at J; junction bases unmatched: 3. Per germline, CDR1 KGHSH and CDR2 LQKENI. This CDR3 has 15 residues. This CDR3 reads CASSPDRVYTGELFF. The CDR3 DNA sequence: TGTGCCAGCTCACCGGACAGGGTTTACACCGGGGAGCTGTTTTTT.

The chain employs TRBV5-6 and TRBJ2-5, with D hard to call. The V end was cut by 4 bases, the J end by 2 bases, with 18 bases between. CDR1 and CDR2 from the germline V gene are SGHDT and YYEEEE. CDR3 length: 16 residues. Here the CDR3 reads CASSRPGGGIQETQYF. The CDR3 DNA sequence: TGTGCCAGCAGCCGGCCCGGCGGCGGTATACAAGAGACCCAGTACTTC.

This chain uses TRBV10-3 with TRBJ1-1; possibly TRBD1 for D (5 bases). CDR3 length equals 14 residues. Trimming pared 3 bases from V and 4 bases from J, leaving 12 bases between. Germline CDR1 is ENHRY and CDR2 is SYGVKD. CDR3 sequence reads: CAISESAGTTEAFF. For the CDR3, the DNA is TGTGCCATCAGTGAAAGTGCCGGGACCACTGAAGCTTTCTTT.

The genes are TRBV4-1 and TRBJ1-4; 7 nucleotides align to TRBD1. The CDR3 length is 16 residues. Germline trimming cut 1 base from V and 4 bases from J; bases unmatched to any gene: 6. CDR1 is MGHRA and CDR2 is YSYEKL in the germline V gene. In DNA, the CDR3 is TGCGCCAGCAGCCAAGGGGGGGGACAGAGTAATGAAAAACTGTTTTTT. It specifies CASSQGGGQSNEKLFF.

V usage is TRBV11-2 and J usage is TRBJ2-6; possibly TRBD2 for D (5 bases). The CDR3 is 16 amino acids. The germline V and J ends were trimmed by 5 bases and 3 bases, with 14 bases remaining between them. CDR1 is SGHAT, CDR2 FQNNGV, per germline. CDR3 sequence (DNA): TGTGCCAGCAGCCCAGCGGTGGGGTTTGGGGCCAACGTCCTGACTTTC. Translating gives CASSPAVGFGANVLTF.

The rearrangement joins TRBV25-1 to TRBJ2-7; 7 bases agree with TRBD1. The ends lost 4 bases at V and 3 bases at J; junction bases unmatched: 3. The V gene's germline CDR1 is MGHDK and CDR2 SYGVNS. The CDR3 covers 13 residues. CDR3 sequence reads: CASSAGGIYEQYF. Written as DNA, the CDR3 is TGTGCCAGCAGTGCAGGGGGAATCTACGAGCAGTACTTC.

The V call is TRBV6-1, the J call TRBJ2-3, with 11 nucleotides matching TRBD2. The CDR3 covers 15 residues. Germline CDR1 reads MNHNS; CDR2 reads SASEGT. The V and J ends lost 2 bases and 4 bases, in that order; junction bases with no gene match: 2. The chain's CDR3 is CASSERLAGSDTQYF. CDR3 sequence (DNA): TGTGCCAGCAGTGAACGACTAGCGGGGTCAGATACGCAGTATTTT.

The J gene is TRBJ2-7, the V gene TRBV5-1; no clear D gene. CDR1 is SGHRS, CDR2 YFSETQ, per germline. Trimming stripped 0 bases from V and 4 bases from J, with 8 bases between. The CDR3 contains 13 residues. The CDR3, as DNA: TGCGCCAGCAGCTTGGCGGCGGATTACGAGCAGTACTTC. It translates to CASSLAADYEQYF. Drawing the rest from reference TRBV5-1 and TRBJ2-7, the complete variable domain is KAGVTQTPRYLIKTRGQQVTLSCSPISGHRSVSWYQQTPGQGLQFLFEYFSETQRNKGNFPGRFSGRQFSNSRSEMNVSTLELGDSALYLCASSLAADYEQYFGPGTRLTVT.